The next 9 T cell receptor beta chains were all read from a single sample in a study of shared clonotypes between healthy human individuals. CD8 cells classed as naive were CD45RO-negative and positively selected for CCR7, excluding terminally differentiated effector memory CD45RA+ cells. The method was immunoSEQ multiplex PCR; TCRdb's version includes in-frame clones alone and lacks a portion of them. This table holds 1.5 million to 2.5 million clones, less than 95% found once. Material for sequencing was naive CD8+ T cells sorted from blood. These receptor sequences come from a man between 18 and 29 years old in good health.

The chain combines TRBV28 with TRBJ2-1; D is undetermined. Between the trimmed V and J ends, which lost 3 bases and 7 bases, there was a span of 10 bases. Germline V CDR1 and CDR2: MDHEN, SYDVKM. The CDR3 runs to 13 residues. CDR3 in DNA: TGTGCCAGCAGTTTTCAGTTGTGGAATGAGCAGTTCTTC. This codes for CASSFQLWNEQFF.

The chain combines TRBV27 with TRBJ1-4; 8 bases are a match to TRBD1. The CDR3 is 17 residues long. Trimming cost V 2 bases and J 0 bases; bases outside gene matches: 5. Germline CDR1 and CDR2: MNHEY and SMNVEV (reference sequence). The CDR3 here is CASSLGQGLPTNEKLFF. CDR3 coding DNA: TGTGCCAGCAGTTTAGGACAGGGACTTCCAACTAATGAAAAACTGTTTTTT. Filled out from reference TRBV27 and TRBJ1-4, the complete variable domain reads EAQVTQNPRYLITVTGKKLTVTCSQNMNHEYMSWYRQDPGLGLRQIYYSMNVEVTDKGDVPEGYKVSRKEKRNFPLILESPSPNQTSLYFCASSLGQGLPTNEKLFFGSGTQLSVL.

This clone was counted once. The V call is TRBV5-5, the J call TRBJ1-2; 7 nucleotides line up with TRBD1. The ends lost 2 bases at V and 5 bases at J; junction bases unmatched: 9. The CDR3 is 15 amino acids. Germline V CDR1 and CDR2: SGHKS, YYEKEE (reference sequence). CDR3 DNA sequence: TGTGCCAGCAGCTTCGGGTGGGGACAGAGTTATGGCTACACCTTC. The encoded protein is CASSFGWGQSYGYTF.

This sequence joins TRBV19 and TRBJ2-1, with D tentatively TRBD2 (6 bases). The germline V gene encodes CDR1 LNHDA and CDR2 SQIVND (reference sequence). This CDR3 comprises 17 residues. The germline V and J ends were trimmed by 3 bases and 0 bases, with 15 bases remaining between them. CDR3 residues: CASSIFFRGTSYNEQFF. In nucleotides, the CDR3 is TGTGCCAGTAGTATTTTCTTTCGCGGGACCTCCTACAATGAGCAGTTCTTC.

The rearrangement uses TRBV7-8 and TRBJ1-2; maybe TRBD1 (5 bases). This CDR3 spans 15 amino acids. CDR1 and CDR2 from the germline V gene are SGHVS and FQNEAQ. V gave up 1 base and J gave up 8 bases, with 17 bases separating them. This chain's CDR3 is CASSLVGEGDWGYTF. DNA for the CDR3: TGTGCCAGCAGCTTAGTGGGGGAAGGGGATTGGGGCTACACCTTC.

The chain links TRBV28 to TRBJ2-2; 8 positions match TRBD1. CDR3 length: 14 amino acids. V was clipped by 3 bases and J by 7 bases; unmatched bases: 4. Looked up from germline, CDR1 is MDHEN and CDR2 is SYDVKM. The CDR3 coding sequence is TGTGCCAGCAGTTTGGCAGGGGGCGGCGGGGAGCTGTTTTTT. Translation gives CASSLAGGGGELFF.

The J gene is TRBJ2-1, the V gene TRBV11-3; TRBD2 agrees at 13 bases. V lost 3 bases to trimming and J lost 6 bases; unmatched junction nucleotides: 8. The CDR3 length is 17 residues. The germline CDR1 and CDR2 sequences are SGHNT and YENEEA. CDR3 sequence reads: CASSFGLAGVFPNEQFF. The CDR3 DNA reads TGTGCCAGCAGCTTTGGACTAGCGGGGGTTTTTCCCAATGAGCAGTTCTTC.

This clone was found once. The chain links TRBV29-1 to TRBJ1-1; a weak D match, TRBD1 (5 bases). In germline, CDR1 is SQVTM, CDR2 ANQGSEA. Trimming removed 7 bases from V and 7 bases from J, with 10 bases in between. The CDR3 is 10 residues long. CDR3 in DNA: TGCAGCGCGTTCAGGGATGAAGCTTTCTTT. This gives the protein CSAFRDEAFF.

The V call is TRBV6-6, the J call TRBJ2-7, with 8 bases matching TRBD2. After removal of 2 bases from V and 3 bases from J, the junction contained 3 bases not matched to a gene. Germline V gene lookup returns CDR1 MNHNY and CDR2 SVGAGI (reference sequence). The CDR3 is 14 residues long. DNA for the CDR3: TGTGCCAGCAGTTACAAGCGGGAGCTCTACGAGCAGTACTTC. Residues: CASSYKRELYEQYF.